Reported below is one T cell receptor (beta chain). Its antigen is still unknown. This sample stems from a study of regulatory dendritic cells for organ transplantation. Germline V CDR1 and CDR2: SGHRS, YFSETQ. The CDR3 runs 15 residues. V lost 2 bases and J lost 11, with 19 bases in between. Overall study results and limits: Naive CD4+ and CD8+ repertoires were highly diverse; memory CD8+ was most oligoclonal.

Sorted T cells were CFSE-labeled and cultured 5 days with allogeneic regulatory or mature dendritic cells at 1:10. Only in-frame clones appear in the TCRdb table, and some are missing; sequencing was by immunoSEQ multiplex PCR. The data contain approximately 22,000 clones, approximately 83% of them seen just once; the ten biggest clones take up 0.65% to 0.8%. Sample: naive CD4+ T cells from blood cultured with regulatory dendritic cells. Documented subset: CD45RA+ naive T cells. The chain combines TRBV5-1 with TRBJ1-4; the D is unclear. The receptor's source is a human donor in good health. CDR3 in DNA: TGCGCCAGCAGCTTATCTAGCAGTACTATGAAGAAACTGTTTTTT. Its protein is CASSLSSSTMKKLFF. Combining the CDR3 with reference TRBV5-1 and TRBJ1-4 gives the whole variable domain KAGVTQTPRYLIKTRGQQVTLSCSPISGHRSVSWYQQTPGQGLQFLFEYFSETQRNKGNFPGRFSGRQFSNSRSEMNVSTLELGDSALYLCASSLSSSTMKKLFFGSGTQLSVL.